These 15 T cell receptor beta chains were all obtained from the same sample, sequenced in a study of technical replicates of blood from a handful of donors (dated by TCRdb to the late 2010s). The library came from the immunoSEQ multiplex PCR assay. Entries here come from immuneACCESS through TCRdb and include only in-frame sequences with V and J called. Some clones fail to appear in such tables; in the studies checked, an unresolved V gene covers under half of the shortfall, and the cause of the remainder is unknown. This sample has about 82,000 clones in its table, and roughly 95% of those were observed once. 0.37% of the sample is taken by the ten largest. The sample consisted of T cells isolated from PBMCs. The receptors stem from a human donor in good health.

The J gene is TRBJ1-2, the V gene TRBV5-6; the match to TRBD1 covers 9 bases. CDR1 SGHDT and CDR2 YYEEEE come from the germline V gene. This CDR3 contains 13 residues. V lost 4 bases, J lost 7 bases, and 5 bases stayed unmatched. CDR3 sequence reads: CASSDLTGGGYTF. In nucleotides, the CDR3 is TGTGCCAGCAGCGACCTGACAGGGGGTGGCTACACCTTC.

The chain combines TRBV6-1 with TRBJ2-2; the match to TRBD2 covers 7 bases. The CDR3 runs 15 residues. Per the germline V gene, CDR1 is MNHNS and CDR2 is SASEGT. V lost 2 bases, J lost 5 bases, and 5 bases stayed unmatched. Written as DNA, the CDR3 is TGTGCCAGCAGTGAAATAACGGGAGGAACCGGGGAGCTGTTTTTT. Encoded protein: CASSEITGGTGELFF.

V is TRBV11-3 and J is TRBJ2-2, with D possibly matching TRBD1 (5 bases). The V end was cut by 5 bases, the J end by 7 bases, with 11 bases between. CDR3 length: 13 residues. Germline loops: CDR1 SGHNT, CDR2 YENEEA. CDR3 sequence: CASSRRRDGELFF. The CDR3, as DNA: TGTGCCAGCAGCCGCCGCAGGGACGGGGAGCTGTTTTTT.

The genes are TRBV29-1 and TRBJ1-5; TRBD1 is a possible D gene (6 bases). CDR1 and CDR2 (germline): SQVTM, ANQGSEA. CDR3 size: 15 residues. Trimming took 5 bases from V and 0 from J, leaving 14 bases between them. This CDR3 reads CSVIDRLNSNQPQHF. As DNA, the CDR3 is TGCAGCGTTATCGACAGGCTGAATAGCAATCAGCCCCAGCATTTT.

J is TRBJ2-7 and V is TRBV6-5; 10 positions agree with TRBD2. The V and J ends lost 6 bases and 5 bases, in that order; junction bases with no gene match: 7. The V gene's germline CDR1 is MNHEY and CDR2 SVGAGI. The CDR3 loop spans 14 amino acids. The chain's CDR3 is CASRHPSGSNEQYF. CDR3 DNA: TGTGCCAGCAGACACCCTAGCGGGAGTAACGAGCAGTACTTC.

This chain links TRBV4-2 with TRBJ1-1, with no clear D. Germline CDR1 LGHNA, CDR2 YNFKEQ. The V end lost 2 bases, the J end lost 0 bases, and 7 bases lay between the germline ends. CDR3 length: 14 residues. The CDR3 DNA sequence: TGTGCCAGCAGCCAAAAGCTTTTGAACACTGAAGCTTTCTTT. The encoded protein is CASSQKLLNTEAFF.

The chain recombines TRBV2 with TRBJ1-1; D is possibly TRBD1 (5 bases). The ends were cut back, 6 bases at V and 0 bases at J, with 11 bases in the middle. The CDR3 has 14 amino acids. Germline assignment: CDR1 SNHLY and CDR2 FYNNEI. The CDR3 loop reads CASRGDSVNTEAFF. The CDR3, as DNA: TGTGCCAGCAGGGGTGACAGCGTGAACACTGAAGCTTTCTTT.

This chain connects TRBV4-1 to TRBJ2-1; 8 bases line up with TRBD2. Per the germline V gene, CDR1 is MGHRA and CDR2 is YSYEKL. The CDR3 has 15 amino acids. The V segment lost 3 bases and the J segment 4 bases; nucleotides outside the gene matches: 5. As DNA, the CDR3 is TGCGCCAGCAGCCAGTTAACTAGCGGATACAATGAGCAGTTCTTC. Encoded protein: CASSQLTSGYNEQFF.

V and J are TRBV7-9 and TRBJ1-2; D is ambiguous. This CDR3 comprises 15 residues. V was clipped by 2 bases and J by 5 bases, with 15 bases between them. Per germline, CDR1 SEHNR and CDR2 FQNEAQ (reference sequence). CDR3 in amino acids: CASSLFPENSYGYTF. CDR3 bases: TGTGCCAGCAGCTTATTCCCGGAGAATTCATATGGCTACACCTTC.

This clone was counted once. The chain combines TRBV9 with TRBJ2-4, with a possible D match to TRBD2 (5 bases). Trimming took off 4 bases at V and 1 base at J, with 21 bases between the two ends. The germline V gene has CDR1 SGDLS and CDR2 YYNGEE. This CDR3 has 18 residues. CDR3 nucleotide sequence: TGTGCCAGCAGCCAGTGGACGGGGAACGGCGGGGCCAAAAACATTCAGTACTTC. Translated, it gives CASSQWTGNGGAKNIQYF.

V is TRBV25-1 and J is TRBJ2-5, with 7 bases matching TRBD1. This CDR3 has 15 amino acids. V lost 3 bases to trimming and J lost 4 bases; unmatched junction nucleotides: 8. CDR1 and CDR2 (germline): MGHDK, SYGVNS. CDR3 sequence: CASSEDRRTGETQYF. The CDR3 DNA is TGTGCCAGCAGTGAGGACAGGCGGACTGGAGAGACCCAGTACTTC. Combining the CDR3 with reference TRBV25-1 and TRBJ2-5 gives the whole variable domain EADIYQTPRYLVIGTGKKITLECSQTMGHDKMYWYQQDPGMELHLIHYSYGVNSTEKGDLSSESTVSRIRTEHFPLTLESARPSHTSQYLCASSEDRRTGETQYFGPGTRLLVL.

This clone was seen once. The chain has TRBV5-5 and TRBJ1-4; D unclear. The CDR3 is 15 residues long. V lost 2 bases, J lost 5 bases, and 13 bases lay in between. Germline V gene data show CDR1 as SGHKS and CDR2 as YYEKEE (reference sequence). The CDR3 sequence is CASSFLPETNEKLFF. The CDR3 DNA follows: TGTGCCAGCAGCTTTCTTCCAGAAACCAATGAAAAACTGTTTTTT.

V is TRBV2 and J is TRBJ2-2; D is possibly TRBD1 (5 bases). This CDR3 has 15 residues. Germline lookup yields CDR1 SNHLY and CDR2 FYNNEI. Trimming stripped 7 bases from V and 0 bases from J, with 12 bases between. The chain's CDR3 is CASKRQGANTGELFF. In DNA form, the CDR3 reads TGTGCCAGCAAAAGGCAAGGGGCGAACACCGGGGAGCTGTTTTTT.

The gene calls are TRBV4-2 and TRBJ1-5; tentative D call: TRBD1 (6 bases). V was shortened by 3 bases and J by 1 base, with 10 bases between the two germline ends. CDR1 is LGHNA, CDR2 YNFKEQ, per germline. The CDR3 sequence is 15 residues long. CDR3 sequence reads: CASSHEGQSNQPQHF. CDR3 coding DNA: TGTGCCAGCAGCCATGAGGGACAAAGCAATCAGCCCCAGCATTTT.

This rearrangement joins TRBV6-5 to TRBJ2-7, with 12 bases that match TRBD2. The CDR3 loop spans 15 amino acids. With V trimmed by 6 bases and J by 4 bases, 7 bases remained unmatched. The germline V gene has CDR1 MNHEY and CDR2 SVGAGI. CDR3 amino acids: CASSSLAGGWYEQYF. The DNA for the CDR3 is TGTGCCAGCAGCTCACTAGCGGGAGGTTGGTACGAGCAGTACTTC.